This T cell receptor (beta chain) was captured in a study of PD-1 blockade in classical Hodgkin lymphoma. Comments on this clone: Antigen: not known.

The time point here: newly diagnosed, previously untreated cHL patient sample. PBMCs representing newly diagnosed, untreated classical Hodgkin lymphoma functioned as the comparison. General study points: Newly diagnosed patients reportedly had lower baseline TCR diversity than healthy donors. Causes of the repertoire differences remain undefined, possibly disease activity or prior therapy.

TCRdb's copy holds only in-frame clones and misses some; the assay was immunoSEQ multiplex PCR. The data contain tens of thousands of clones, 94% of them seen just once; the ten biggest clones take up 3.5% to 5%. The CDR3 runs 15 residues. V lost 1 base to trimming and J lost 5 bases, with 12 bases between them. CDR1 LGHNA and CDR2 YSLEER come from the germline V gene. The sequence was obtained from a human donor with classical Hodgkin lymphoma. Material for sequencing was peripheral blood mononuclear cells (PBMCs). The chain uses TRBV4-3 and TRBJ2-1; D is unresolved. CDR3 in DNA: TGCGCCAGCAGCCAAGCGGGCAGGATGAACAATGAGCAGTTCTTC. This gives the protein CASSQAGRMNNEQFF.